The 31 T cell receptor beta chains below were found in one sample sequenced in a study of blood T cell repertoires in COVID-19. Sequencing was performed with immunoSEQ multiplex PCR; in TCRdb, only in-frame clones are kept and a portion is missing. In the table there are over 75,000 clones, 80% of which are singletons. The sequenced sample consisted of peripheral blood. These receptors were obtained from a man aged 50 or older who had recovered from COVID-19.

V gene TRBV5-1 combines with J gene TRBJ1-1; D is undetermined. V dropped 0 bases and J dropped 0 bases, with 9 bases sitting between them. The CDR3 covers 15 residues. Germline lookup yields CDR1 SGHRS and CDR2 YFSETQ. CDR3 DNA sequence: TGCGCCAGCAGCTTGGCGGGTCCGATGAACACTGAAGCTTTCTTT. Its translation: CASSLAGPMNTEAFF.

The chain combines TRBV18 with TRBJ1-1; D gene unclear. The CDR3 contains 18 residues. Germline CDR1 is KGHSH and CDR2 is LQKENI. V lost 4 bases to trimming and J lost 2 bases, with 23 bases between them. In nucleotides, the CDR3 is TGTGCCAGCTCACGAACGAGGGTCCCCTACTCCTTAAACACTGAAGCTTTCTTT. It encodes CASSRTRVPYSLNTEAFF.

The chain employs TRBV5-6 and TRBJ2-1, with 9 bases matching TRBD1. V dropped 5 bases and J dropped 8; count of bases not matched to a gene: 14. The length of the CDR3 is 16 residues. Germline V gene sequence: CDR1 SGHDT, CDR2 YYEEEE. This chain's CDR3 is CASSSDPGTGIYEQFF. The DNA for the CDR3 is TGTGCCAGCAGTTCCGATCCCGGGACAGGGATCTATGAGCAGTTCTTC.

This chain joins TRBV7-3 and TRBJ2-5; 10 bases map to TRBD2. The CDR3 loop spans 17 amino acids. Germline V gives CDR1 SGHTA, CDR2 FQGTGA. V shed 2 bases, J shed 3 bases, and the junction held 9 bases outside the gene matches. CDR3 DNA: TGTGCCAGCAGCTTAGGCCCCGAAGCGGGAGGGAAAGAGACCCAGTACTTC. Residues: CASSLGPEAGGKETQYF.

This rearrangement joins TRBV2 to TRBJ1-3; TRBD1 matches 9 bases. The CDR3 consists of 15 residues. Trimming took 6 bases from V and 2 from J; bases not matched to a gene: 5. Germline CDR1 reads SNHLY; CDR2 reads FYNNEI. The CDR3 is CASSRDRAAGNTIYF. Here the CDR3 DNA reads TGTGCCAGCAGCCGGGACAGGGCGGCTGGAAACACCATATATTTT. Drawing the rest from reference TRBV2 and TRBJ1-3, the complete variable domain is EPEVTQTPSHQVTQMGQEVILRCVPISNHLYFYWYRQILGQKVEFLVSFYNNEISEKSEIFDDQFSVERPDGSNFTLKIRSTKLEDSAMYFCASSRDRAAGNTIYFGEGSWLTVV.

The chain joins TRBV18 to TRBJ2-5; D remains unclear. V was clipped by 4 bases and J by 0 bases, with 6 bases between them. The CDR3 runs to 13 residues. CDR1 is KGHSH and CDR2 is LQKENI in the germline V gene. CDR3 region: CASSLGYQETQYF. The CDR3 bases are TGTGCCAGCTCACTCGGGTACCAAGAGACCCAGTACTTC.

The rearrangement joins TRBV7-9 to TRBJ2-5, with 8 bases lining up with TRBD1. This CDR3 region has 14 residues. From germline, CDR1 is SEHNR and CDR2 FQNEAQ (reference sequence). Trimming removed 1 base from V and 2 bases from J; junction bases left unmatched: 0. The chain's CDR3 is CASSLGTGQETQYF. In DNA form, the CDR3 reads TGTGCCAGCAGCTTAGGGACAGGGCAAGAGACCCAGTACTTC.

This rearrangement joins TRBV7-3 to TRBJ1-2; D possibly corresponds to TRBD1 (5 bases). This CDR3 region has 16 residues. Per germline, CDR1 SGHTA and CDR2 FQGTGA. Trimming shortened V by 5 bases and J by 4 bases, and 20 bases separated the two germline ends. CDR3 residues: CASSPRGSRASYGYTF. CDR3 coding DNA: TGTGCCAGCAGCCCAAGGGGTTCCAGGGCAAGCTATGGCTACACCTTC.

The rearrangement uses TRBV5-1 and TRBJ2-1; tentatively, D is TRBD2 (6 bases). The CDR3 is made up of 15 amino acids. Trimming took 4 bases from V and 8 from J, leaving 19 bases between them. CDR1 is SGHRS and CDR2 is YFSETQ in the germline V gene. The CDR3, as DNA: TGCGCCAGCAGCGCTTCCGGGACTCCGCTTTATGAGCAGTTCTTC. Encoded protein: CASSASGTPLYEQFF.

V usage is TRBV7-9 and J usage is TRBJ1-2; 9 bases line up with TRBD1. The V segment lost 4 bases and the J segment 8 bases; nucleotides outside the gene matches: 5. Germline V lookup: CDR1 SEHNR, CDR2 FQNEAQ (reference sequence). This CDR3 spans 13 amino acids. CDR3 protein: CASSSGTGLGYTF. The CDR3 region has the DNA TGTGCCAGCAGCTCCGGGACAGGGTTAGGCTACACCTTC. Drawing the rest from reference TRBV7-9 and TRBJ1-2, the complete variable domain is DTGVSQNPRHKITKRGQNVTFRCDPISEHNRLYWYRQTLGQGPEFLTYFQNEAQLEKSRLLSDRFSAERPKGSFSTLEIQRTEQGDSAMYLCASSSGTGLGYTFGSGTRLTVV.

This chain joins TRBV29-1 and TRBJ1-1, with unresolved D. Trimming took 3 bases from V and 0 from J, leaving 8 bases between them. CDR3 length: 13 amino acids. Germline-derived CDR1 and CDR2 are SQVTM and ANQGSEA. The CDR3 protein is CSVETQMNTEAFF. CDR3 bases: TGCAGCGTTGAGACACAAATGAACACTGAAGCTTTCTTT.

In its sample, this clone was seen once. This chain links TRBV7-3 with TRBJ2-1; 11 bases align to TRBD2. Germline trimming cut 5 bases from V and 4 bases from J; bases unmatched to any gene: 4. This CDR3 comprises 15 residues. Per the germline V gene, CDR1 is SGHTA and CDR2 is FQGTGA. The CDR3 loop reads CASSTPSGRYNEQFF. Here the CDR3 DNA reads TGTGCCAGCAGCACCCCTAGCGGGAGGTACAATGAGCAGTTCTTC.

CDR3 bases: TGTGCCAGCAGCTTAGTATCTTCGCGGCAGGGGGACAATGAGCAGTTCTTC. Protein product: CASSLVSSRQGDNEQFF. The chain recombines TRBV11-2 with TRBJ2-1; 7 bases are a match to TRBD1. Unmatched junction bases numbered 11, after V lost 1 base and J lost 5 bases. The germline V gene encodes CDR1 SGHAT and CDR2 FQNNGV. The CDR3 totals 17 residues.

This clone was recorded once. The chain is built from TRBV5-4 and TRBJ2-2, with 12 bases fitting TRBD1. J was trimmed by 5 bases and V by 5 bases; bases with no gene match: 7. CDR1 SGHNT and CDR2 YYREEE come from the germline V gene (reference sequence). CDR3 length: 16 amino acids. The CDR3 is CASRPGTGGGTGELFF. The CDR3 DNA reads TGTGCCAGCAGACCCGGGACAGGGGGCGGAACCGGGGAGCTGTTTTTT.

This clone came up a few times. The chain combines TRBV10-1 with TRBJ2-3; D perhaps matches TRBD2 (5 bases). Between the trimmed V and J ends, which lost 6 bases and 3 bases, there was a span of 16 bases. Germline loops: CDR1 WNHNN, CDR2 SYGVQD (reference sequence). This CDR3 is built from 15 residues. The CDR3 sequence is CASRPDPLATDTQYF. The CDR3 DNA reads TGCGCCAGCAGGCCCGACCCGCTAGCAACAGATACGCAGTATTTT.

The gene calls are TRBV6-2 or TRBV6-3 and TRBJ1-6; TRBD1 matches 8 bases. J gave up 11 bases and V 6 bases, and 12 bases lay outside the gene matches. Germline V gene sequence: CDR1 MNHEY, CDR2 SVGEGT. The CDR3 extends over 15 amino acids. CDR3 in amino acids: CASSLLDRVTTPLHF. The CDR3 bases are TGTGCCAGCAGCTTACTGGACAGGGTAACGACACCCCTCCACTTT.

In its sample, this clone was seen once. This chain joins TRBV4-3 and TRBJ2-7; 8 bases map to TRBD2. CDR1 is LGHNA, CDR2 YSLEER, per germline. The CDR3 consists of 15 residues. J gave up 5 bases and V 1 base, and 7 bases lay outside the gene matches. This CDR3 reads CASSQVSGSSHEQYF. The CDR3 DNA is TGCGCCAGCAGCCAAGTAAGCGGGAGTAGCCACGAGCAGTACTTC.

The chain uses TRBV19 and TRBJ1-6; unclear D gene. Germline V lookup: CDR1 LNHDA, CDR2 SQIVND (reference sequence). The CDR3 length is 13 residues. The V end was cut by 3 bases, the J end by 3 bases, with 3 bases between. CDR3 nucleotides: TGTGCCAGTAGTATCAACTATAATTCACCCCTCCACTTT. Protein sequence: CASSINYNSPLHF.

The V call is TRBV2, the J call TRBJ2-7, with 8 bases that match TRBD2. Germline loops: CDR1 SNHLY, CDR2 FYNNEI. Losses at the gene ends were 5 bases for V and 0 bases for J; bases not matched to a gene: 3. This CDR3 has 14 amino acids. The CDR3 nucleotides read TGTGCCAGCAGTAGGACTAGCAGCTCCTACGAGCAGTACTTC. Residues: CASSRTSSSYEQYF.

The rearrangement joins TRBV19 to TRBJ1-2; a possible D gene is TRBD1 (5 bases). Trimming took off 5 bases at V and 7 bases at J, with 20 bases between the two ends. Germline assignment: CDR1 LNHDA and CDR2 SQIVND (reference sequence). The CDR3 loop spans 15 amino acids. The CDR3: CASSQSGRESGGYTF. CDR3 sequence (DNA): TGTGCCAGTAGTCAGTCGGGCAGGGAATCAGGTGGCTACACCTTC.

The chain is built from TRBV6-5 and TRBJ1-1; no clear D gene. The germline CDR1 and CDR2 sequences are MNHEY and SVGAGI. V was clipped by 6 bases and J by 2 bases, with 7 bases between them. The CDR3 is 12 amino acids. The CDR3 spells CASSSVNTEAFF. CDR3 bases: TGTGCCAGCAGCTCCGTAAACACTGAAGCTTTCTTT.

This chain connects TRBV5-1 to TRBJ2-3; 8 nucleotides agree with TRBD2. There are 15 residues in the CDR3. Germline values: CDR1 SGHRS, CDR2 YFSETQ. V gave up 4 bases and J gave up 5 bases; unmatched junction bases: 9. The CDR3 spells CASSRPRGAEDTQYF. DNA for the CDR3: TGCGCCAGCAGCCGCCCGCGGGGGGCCGAAGATACGCAGTATTTT.

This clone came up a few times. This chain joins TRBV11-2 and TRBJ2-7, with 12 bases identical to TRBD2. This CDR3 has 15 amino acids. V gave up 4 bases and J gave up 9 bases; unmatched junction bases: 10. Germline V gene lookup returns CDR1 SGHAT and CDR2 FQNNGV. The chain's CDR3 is CASSYNLAGGPWQYF. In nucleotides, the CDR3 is TGTGCCAGCAGCTATAACCTAGCGGGAGGGCCCTGGCAGTACTTC. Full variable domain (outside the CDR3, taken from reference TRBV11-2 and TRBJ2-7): EAGVAQSPRYKIIEKRQSVAFWCNPISGHATLYWYQQILGQGPKLLIQFQNNGVVDDSQLPKDRFSAERLKGVDSTLKIQPAKLEDSAVYLCASSYNLAGGPWQYFGPGTRLTVT.

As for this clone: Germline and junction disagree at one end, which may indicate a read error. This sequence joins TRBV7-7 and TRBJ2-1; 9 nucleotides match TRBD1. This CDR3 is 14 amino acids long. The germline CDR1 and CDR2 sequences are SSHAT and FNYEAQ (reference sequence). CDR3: CASSLGQGQGEQFF. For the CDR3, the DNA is TGTGCTAGCAGCTTGGGACAGGGACAAGGCGAGCAGTTCTTC.

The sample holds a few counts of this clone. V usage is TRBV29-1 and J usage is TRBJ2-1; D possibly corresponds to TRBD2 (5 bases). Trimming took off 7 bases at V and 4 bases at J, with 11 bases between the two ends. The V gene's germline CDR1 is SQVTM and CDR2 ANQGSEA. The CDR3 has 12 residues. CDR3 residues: CSGTSTYNEQFF. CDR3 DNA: TGCAGCGGGACTTCCACTTACAATGAGCAGTTCTTC.

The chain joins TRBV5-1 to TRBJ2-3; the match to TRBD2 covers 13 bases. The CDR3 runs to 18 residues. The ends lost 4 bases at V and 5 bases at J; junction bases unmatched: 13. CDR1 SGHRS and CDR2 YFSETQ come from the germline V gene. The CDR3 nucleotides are TGCGCCAGCAGCGGGAAGACTAGCGGGAGGCTGATGGGAGATACGCAGTATTTT. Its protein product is CASSGKTSGRLMGDTQYF.

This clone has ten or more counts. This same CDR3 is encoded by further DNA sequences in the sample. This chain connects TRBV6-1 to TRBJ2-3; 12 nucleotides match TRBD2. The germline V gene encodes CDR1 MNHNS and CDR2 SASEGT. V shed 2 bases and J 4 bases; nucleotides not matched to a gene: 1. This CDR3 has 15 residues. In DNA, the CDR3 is TGTGCCAGCAGTGAACTAGCGGGGGGGCCAGATACGCAGTATTTT. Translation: CASSELAGGPDTQYF.

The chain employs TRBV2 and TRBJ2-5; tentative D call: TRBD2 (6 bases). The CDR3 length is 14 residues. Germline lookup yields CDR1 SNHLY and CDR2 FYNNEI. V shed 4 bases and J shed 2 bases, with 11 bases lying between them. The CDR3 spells CASSVRGGQETQYF. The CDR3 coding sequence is TGTGCCAGCAGTGTGAGGGGAGGACAAGAGACCCAGTACTTC.

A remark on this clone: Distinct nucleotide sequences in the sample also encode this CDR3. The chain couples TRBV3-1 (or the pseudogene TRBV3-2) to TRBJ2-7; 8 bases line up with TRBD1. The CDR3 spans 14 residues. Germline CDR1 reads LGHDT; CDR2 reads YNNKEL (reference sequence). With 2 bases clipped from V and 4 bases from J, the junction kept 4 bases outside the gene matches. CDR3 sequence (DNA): TGTGCCAGCAGCCAATCAGGGGGCCGATACGAGCAGTACTTC. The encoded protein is CASSQSGGRYEQYF.

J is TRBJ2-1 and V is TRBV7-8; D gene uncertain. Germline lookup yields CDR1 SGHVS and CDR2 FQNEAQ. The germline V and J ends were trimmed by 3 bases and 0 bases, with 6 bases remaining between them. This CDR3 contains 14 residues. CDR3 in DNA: TGTGCCAGCAGCTTTGCGAGCTCCTACAATGAGCAGTTCTTC. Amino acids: CASSFASSYNEQFF. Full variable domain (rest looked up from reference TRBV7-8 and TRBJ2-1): GAGVSQSPRYKVAKRGQDVALRCDPISGHVSLFWYQQALGQGPEFLTYFQNEAQLDKSGLPSDRFFAERPEGSVSTLKIQRTQQEDSAVYLCASSFASSYNEQFFGPGTRLTVL.

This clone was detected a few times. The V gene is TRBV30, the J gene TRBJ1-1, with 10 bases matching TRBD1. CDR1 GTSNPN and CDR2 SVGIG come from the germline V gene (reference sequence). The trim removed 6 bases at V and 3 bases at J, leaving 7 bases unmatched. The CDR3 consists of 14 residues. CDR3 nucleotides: TGTGCCTGCCGAGGGGACAGGGGCGACACTGAAGCTTTCTTT. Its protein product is CACRGDRGDTEAFF.